This T cell receptor (beta chain) stems from a study of blood T cell repertoires in COVID-19. Study at large: Material from acute and convalescent COVID-19 was sourced from the United States, Italy and Spain.

The length of the CDR3 is 17 residues. V was shortened by 6 bases and J by 1 base, with 20 bases between the two germline ends. In germline, CDR1 is MDHEN, CDR2 SYDVKM. In the authors' methods: Reference gene primer amplification gave estimated nucleated cell counts. The method was immunoSEQ multiplex PCR; TCRdb's version includes in-frame clones alone and lacks a portion of them. That table supplies the V and J calls and clone size; D and trimming were determined from the DNA. The sample lists around 200,000 clones, approximately 90% occurring once. The V call is TRBV28, the J call TRBJ2-3, with a possible D match to TRBD2 (6 bases). This TCR derives from a middle-aged man with acute or convalescent COVID-19. Material for sequencing was peripheral blood. CDR3 coding DNA: TGTGCCAGCAGGGCGGGACGGGGAGAAGGGGGCACAGATACGCAGTATTTT. Protein: CASRAGRGEGGTDTQYF.